The clone carrying this T cell receptor beta chain was picked up a small number of times. The antigen remains undetermined. This entry belongs to a study of identical twins. Germline V gene sequence: CDR1 LGHDT, CDR2 YNNKEL (reference sequence). V shed 0 bases and J shed 5 bases, with 22 bases lying between them. CDR3 length equals 18 residues. Study-level points and caveats: Less excess twin sharing appeared in beta out-of-frame sequences. Low generation probability was overrepresented in out-of-frame alpha sequences shared by twins.

cDNA molecules carried unique molecular identifiers, and template switching added a universal primer site. TCRdb used MiXCR to reprocess the 5' RACE reads, holding one entry per CDR3 protein. The sample has around 1.7 million distinct CDR3 sequences; roughly a third are singletons. This chain joins TRBV3-1 and TRBJ2-5, with D perhaps TRBD1 or TRBD2 (5 bases each). The receptor comes from a newborn girl in good health. The sample consisted of cord blood. CDR3 DNA: TGTGCCAGCAGCCAAGATCAGAGGGAAGGGGAGTTAAGGGAGACCCAGTACTTC. Translating gives CASSQDQREGELRETQYF.